The 10 T cell receptor beta chains below all came from one sample that was sequenced in a study of post-analysis software for immune sequencing data. Whole-study results and caveats: TRBV5-6, TRBV5-1 and TRBV20-1 belonged to a set of a few TRBV segments that were more frequent in patients than controls.

Which antigens these TCRs recognize remains unknown. Included in the TCR beta cDNA libraries were unique molecular identifiers. One entry per CDR3 protein results from TCRdb running MiXCR on the PCR reads. The data show fewer than 850,000 distinct CDR3 sequences, 25% to 30% seen once. The sample taken for sequencing was blood. Every receptor here comes from a girl aged 10 to 17 with multiple sclerosis.

The chain employs TRBV12-3 or TRBV12-4 and TRBJ1-6; weak D call: TRBD1 (6 bases). The CDR3 runs to 17 residues. Trimming shortened V by 6 bases and J by 0 bases, and 15 bases separated the two germline ends. CDR3 nucleotides: TGTGCCAGCAGCCTGACAGGTCTCGGCTCCTATAATTCACCCCTCCACTTT. It translates to CASSLTGLGSYNSPLHF.

This clonotype was recorded once. The rearrangement joins TRBV7-9 to TRBJ1-1; D call uncertain. The CDR3 has 14 residues. Per germline, CDR1 SEHNR and CDR2 FQNEAQ (reference sequence). Trimming cost V 6 bases and J 7 bases, with 18 bases left between them. CDR3 loop: CASSRLVVTDEAFF. CDR3 DNA sequence: TGTGCCAGCAGTCGTTTAGTTGTAACAGATGAAGCTTTCTTT.

This clonotype has a count of ten or more. The chain uses TRBV3-1 and TRBJ2-1, with 11 bases fitting TRBD2. This CDR3 spans 16 amino acids. The germline V gene has CDR1 LGHDT and CDR2 YNNKEL (reference sequence). V shed 4 bases, J shed 1 base, and the junction held 3 bases outside the gene matches. The CDR3 is CASSRRLAGSYNEQFF. The CDR3 nucleotides are TGTGCCAGCAGCCGCCGACTAGCGGGATCCTACAATGAGCAGTTCTTC.

This chain links TRBV7-9 with TRBJ1-4, with D unresolved. Germline CDR1 reads SEHNR; CDR2 reads FQNEAQ (reference sequence). There are 18 residues in the CDR3. The ends were cut back, 2 bases at V and 4 bases at J, with 20 bases in the middle. The CDR3 DNA is TGTGCCAGCAGCTTACGGACTCCTAATGACGGCGGTAATGAAAAACTGTTTTTT. It is translated as CASSLRTPNDGGNEKLFF.

The CDR3, as DNA: TGCAGTGCTAGTAGGGACGGCCTTATCGATGAGCAGTTCTTC. Translated, it gives CSASRDGLIDEQFF. The chain carries TRBV20-1 and TRBJ2-1; D is possibly TRBD1 or TRBD2 (5 bases each). Germline V gene data show CDR1 as DFQATT and CDR2 as SNEGSKA (reference sequence). CDR3 length: 14 residues. The V end lost 3 bases, the J end lost 8 bases, and 17 bases lay between the germline ends.

The chain links TRBV4-3 to TRBJ2-1; 8 bases fit TRBD2. This CDR3 region has 16 residues. J was trimmed by 9 bases and V by 2 bases; bases with no gene match: 12. Germline values: CDR1 LGHNA, CDR2 YSLEER. The CDR3 sequence is CASSQTAGAKTGEQFF. The CDR3 nucleotides are TGCGCCAGCAGCCAAACAGCGGGAGCGAAGACCGGTGAGCAGTTCTTC.

The chain joins TRBV5-1 to TRBJ2-1; the match to TRBD2 covers 9 bases. Unmatched junction bases numbered 11, after V lost 4 bases and J lost 0 bases. Germline V CDR1 and CDR2: SGHRS, YFSETQ. CDR3 size: 18 residues. The chain's CDR3 is CASSRIIVSGSSYNEQFF. As DNA, the CDR3 is TGCGCCAGCAGCAGAATAATTGTTAGCGGGAGCTCCTACAATGAGCAGTTCTTC.

This chain uses TRBV7-2 with TRBJ2-2, with D possibly matching TRBD1 (6 bases). In germline, CDR1 is SGHTA, CDR2 FQGNSA. The V end was cut by 8 bases, the J end by 7 bases, with 14 bases between. CDR3 size: 13 residues. The CDR3 reads CASQGTRDGELFF. The CDR3 DNA reads TGTGCCAGCCAGGGGACGAGGGACGGGGAGCTGTTTTTT. Using reference TRBV7-2 and TRBJ2-2 for the parts outside the CDR3, the full variable domain is GAGVSQSPSNKVTEKGKDVELRCDPISGHTALYWYRQSLGQGLEFLIYFQGNSAPDKSGLPSDRFSAERTGGSVSTLTIQRTQQEDSAVYLCASQGTRDGELFFGEGSRLTVL.

A few counts support this clonotype. CDR3 region: CASSSPGIDNEQFF. DNA for the CDR3: TGTGCCAGCAGTTCCCCGGGGATAGACAATGAGCAGTTCTTC. The chain links TRBV28 to TRBJ2-1; D may be TRBD2 (5 bases). V lost 4 bases and J lost 5, with 12 bases in between. This CDR3 spans 14 amino acids. Germline CDR1 is MDHEN and CDR2 is SYDVKM.

V gene TRBV2 combines with J gene TRBJ1-1; D gene ambiguous. Germline V lookup: CDR1 SNHLY, CDR2 FYNNEI. The CDR3 consists of 14 residues. Trimming shortened V by 6 bases and J by 1 base, and 12 bases separated the two germline ends. The CDR3 loop reads CASSPEGPNTEAFF. In nucleotides, the CDR3 is TGTGCCAGCAGCCCCGAGGGCCCGAACACTGAAGCTTTCTTT.